This T cell receptor (beta chain) was obtained from a study of cytomegalovirus exposure and HLA in healthy donors. Points from the study as a whole: For TCR beta chains, V- and J-gene trimming was later linked to a missense DCLRE1C variant. Some V segments could not be told apart, so they were left out, TRBV6-2 and TRBV6-3 among them. Beyond CMV serostatus, there was no information to go on about immune exposure.

The PCR made use of 60 Vbeta and 13 Jbeta primers. Using immunoSEQ multiplex PCR, the repertoire was profiled, and TCRdb retains in-frame clones only, with some absent. The repertoire holds 100,000 or so clones, with 55% to 75% as singletons. With respect to this clone: Its target is unknown.

The V end lost 2 bases, the J end lost 10 bases, and 15 bases lay between the germline ends. The CDR3 loop spans 15 amino acids. Germline lookup yields CDR1 SGHTA and CDR2 FQGNSA. What was sequenced was PBMCs. The clonotype was recovered from a young man in good health and CMV-seropositive. This sequence joins TRBV7-2 and TRBJ1-6; D unresolved. CDR3: CASSLRSEGNSPLHF. The CDR3 DNA follows: TGTGCCAGCAGCTTAAGGTCGGAGGGTAACTCACCCCTCCACTTT.